This note documents a single T cell receptor beta chain sequence. This clone has more than one count but fewer than ten. Its antigen has not been determined. No clone much larger than this one lies a single base away; base qualities are absent. Enrolling through a virtual design, the prospective study's participants ranged in age from roughly 18 to 89 years and lived across 20 to 25 United States geographic areas. In the prospective study, cohorts were assigned on the basis of participant-reported clinical history obtained from a screening survey and a study questionnaire. Mobile phlebotomists in the prospective study collected whole blood, serum and a nasopharyngeal or oropharyngeal swab from every participant. Prospective study participants could optionally give additional blood draws and questionnaires over an approximately 2-month period. Before DNA extraction, blood samples from the prospective study were shipped at room temperature or frozen.

The immunoSEQ Assay, a bias-controlled multiplex PCR, was used to amplify TCRbeta CDR3 regions from genomic DNA. In the authors' own workflow: The number of nucleated cells in each sample was estimated from the amplification of reference gene primers within the assay. Sequence reads were collapsed and filtered to measure the absolute abundance of every unique TCRbeta CDR3 rearrangement. For each sample, productive Simpson clonality was calculated as the square root of Simpson's diversity index over productive rearrangements. Here the immuneACCESS table is served through TCRdb, limited to in-frame sequences with V and J called. Missing clones are a known gap in these copies; in checked studies unresolved V genes cover under half, and the rest lacks a known reason. The V and J calls and the clone size are those of that table, but D and trimming were determined from the DNA. The sample has 250,000 to 300,000 clones on record, approximately 91% of them singletons. The ten largest clonotypes hold approximately 2.5% of the sample.

The sample comes from a study of blood T cell repertoires in COVID-19 (dated by TCRdb to between 2020 and 2021). Broadly, across the study: The collaborator samples originated in the United States, Italy and Spain and spanned the acute and convalescent phases of COVID-19. Sample metadata almost always included a de-identified subject ID, COVID-19 status, age in years and sex. The repertoires were released in a freely available public database intended as a resource for research on the immune response to SARS-CoV-2. The prospective study material was composed of cDNA or gDNA derived from T cells, B-cell-depleted T cells, or PBMCs. Subjects who had been exposed to COVID-19, were actively infected with it, or had recovered from it provided the deeply sampled blood TCRbeta repertoires that made up the dataset. Where available, HLA class I and class II types were obtained from metadata supplied by the sample provider rather than from assay-based typing. The samples were drawn from the first 160 participants of the ongoing ImmuneRACE study and from 950 to 1,500 subjects provided by 6 global collaborators.

The germline V gene yields MNHNS for CDR1 and SASEGT for CDR2. Inclusive of the bounding cysteine and phenylalanine, the CDR3 is 13 residues long. Left in the record is the CDR3 DNA by itself, 39 bases read in frame from the first base. Trimming accounts for 3 bases at V and 8 bases at J, while the number of junction bases matched to no gene is 0. Overall study outcomes, separate from this receptor: How much clinical and demographic metadata was included differed by source and by participant, and the metadata was provided uncurated.

The chain links TRBV6-1 with TRBJ1-6; 8 middle bases align to TRBD1. This clonotype was sampled from a woman in her forties with acute COVID-19. The sample was PBMCs or T cells enriched from blood (not recorded which). The nucleotides are TGTGCCAGCAGTGACAGGGGGCATTCACCCCTCCACTTT. Protein translation: CASSDRGHSPLHF.